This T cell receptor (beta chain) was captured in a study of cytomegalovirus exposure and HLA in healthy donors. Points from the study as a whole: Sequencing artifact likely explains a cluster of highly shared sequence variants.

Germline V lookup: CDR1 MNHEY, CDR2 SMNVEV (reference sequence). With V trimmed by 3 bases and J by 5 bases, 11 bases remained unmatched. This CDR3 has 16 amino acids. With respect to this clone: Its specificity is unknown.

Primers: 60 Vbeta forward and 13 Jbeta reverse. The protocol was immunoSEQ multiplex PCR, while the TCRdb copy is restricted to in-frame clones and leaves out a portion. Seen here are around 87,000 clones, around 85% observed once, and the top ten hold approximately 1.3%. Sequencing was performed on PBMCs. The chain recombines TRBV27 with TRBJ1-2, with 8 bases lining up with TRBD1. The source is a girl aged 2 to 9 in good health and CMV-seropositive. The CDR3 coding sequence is TGTGCCAGCAGTTTCCGGTCCGGGACAGGTCTATATGGCTACACCTTC. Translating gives CASSFRSGTGLYGYTF.